In its sample, the clone carrying this TCR beta chain was seen a few times. The data are from a study of CD8+CD57+ T cells in acquired aplastic anemia. The study profiled TCR beta VDJ and CDR3 using genomic DNA as template. TCRdb re-derived calls from the reads in MiXCR, one entry per CDR3 protein. The data contain about 220,000 distinct CDR3 sequences, roughly 33% of them singletons. V shed 0 bases and J 5 bases; nucleotides not matched to a gene: 6. CDR3 size: 15 residues. Germline CDR1 reads SGHTS; CDR2 reads YDEGEE. The chain recombines TRBV5-8 with TRBJ2-5, with 8 bases that match TRBD2. This receptor was taken from a human donor in good health, serving as a control. The sequencing input was sorted CD4+, CD8+, or CD8+CD57+ T cells (not recorded which) from PBMCs. The CDR3, as DNA: TGTGCCAGCAGCTTGGCGGGGGGGAATTTTGAGACCCAGTACTTC. The encoded protein is CASSLAGGNFETQYF.